These 13 T cell receptor beta chains came from one sample sequenced in a study of blood T cell repertoires in COVID-19. Sequenced by immunoSEQ multiplex PCR; TCRdb stores in-frame clones only, minus some. The sample comprises hundreds of thousands of clones, roughly 86% of which are singletons, and around 2% rests with the top ten. Sequencing was carried out using PBMCs or T cells enriched from blood (not recorded which). These receptors were obtained from a woman aged 45 to 65 who had recovered from COVID-19.

The chain employs TRBV6-4 and TRBJ1-2; D is possibly TRBD1 (6 bases). The CDR3 runs 16 residues. Germline loops: CDR1 MRHNA, CDR2 SNTAGT. Trimming took off 6 bases at V and 6 bases at J, with 23 bases between the two ends. Here the CDR3 DNA reads TGTGCCAGCAGGAGAGGGTCCGCTGGGGGCATGGATGGCTACACCTTC. Amino acid sequence: CASRRGSAGGMDGYTF.

The rearrangement joins TRBV19 to TRBJ1-5; 9 bases align to TRBD1. CDR3 size: 17 residues. With 1 base clipped from V and 4 bases from J, the junction kept 8 bases outside the gene matches. The germline V gene encodes CDR1 LNHDA and CDR2 SQIVND (reference sequence). The CDR3 sequence: CASSIVGGQGNNQPQHF. In DNA, the CDR3 is TGTGCCAGTAGTATAGTAGGGGGACAGGGAAATAATCAGCCCCAGCATTTT.

The sample holds a few counts of this clone. The V gene is TRBV5-1, the J gene TRBJ1-1, with 9 bases fitting TRBD1. Germline CDR1 and CDR2: SGHRS and YFSETQ. J was trimmed by 5 bases and V by 0 bases; bases with no gene match: 5. The CDR3 consists of 15 residues. The CDR3 DNA sequence: TGCGCCAGCAGCTTGGCCGGGACAGGGAATACTGAAGCTTTCTTT. Its protein product is CASSLAGTGNTEAFF.

Regarding this clone: The junction departs from germline at one end; a sequencing error may be responsible. V gene TRBV2 combines with J gene TRBJ1-1; D call uncertain. The CDR3 totals 13 residues. CDR1 SNHLY and CDR2 FYNNEI come from the germline V gene. Here the CDR3 reads CASSDDGIEQGAF. The DNA for the CDR3 is TGTGCCAGCAGTGACGATGGAATAGAACAAGGAGCCTTT.

The CDR3 sequence is CASSSPDRASAEAFF. CDR3 in DNA: TGTGCCAGCAGCTCTCCCGACAGAGCCAGTGCCGAAGCTTTCTTT. The chain couples TRBV28 to TRBJ1-1; weak D call: TRBD1 (5 bases). Trimming removed 6 bases from V and 8 bases from J, with 22 bases in between. The germline V gene has CDR1 MDHEN and CDR2 SYDVKM. The CDR3 extends over 15 amino acids.

V is TRBV29-1 and J is TRBJ2-5; D is ambiguous. V lost 7 bases and J 5 bases, leaving 11 bases between the germline ends. Germline V gene lookup returns CDR1 SQVTM and CDR2 ANQGSEA. The CDR3 sequence is 11 residues long. As DNA, the CDR3 is TGCAGCGCCCTACTATGGGAGACCCAGTACTTC. It specifies CSALLWETQYF.

The J gene is TRBJ2-1, the V gene TRBV4-3; no reliable D call. Trimming removed 2 bases from V and 5 bases from J, with 7 bases in between. The CDR3 is made up of 13 amino acids. Germline V gene sequence: CDR1 LGHNA, CDR2 YSLEER. The CDR3 loop reads CASSQPTNNEQFF. The CDR3 DNA is TGCGCCAGCAGCCAACCCACTAACAATGAGCAGTTCTTC.

This rearrangement joins TRBV28 to TRBJ1-4; TRBD1 agrees at 8 bases. This CDR3 has 13 residues. With 2 bases clipped from V and 15 bases from J, the junction kept 8 bases outside the gene matches. CDR1 MDHEN and CDR2 SYDVKM come from the germline V gene. CDR3: CASSLPGQGVVFF. CDR3 in DNA: TGTGCCAGCAGTTTACCCGGACAGGGAGTGGTGTTTTTT.

This clone turned up a few times. V is TRBV7-3 and J is TRBJ1-5; D call uncertain. This CDR3 spans 13 amino acids. The germline CDR1 and CDR2 sequences are SGHTA and FQGTGA. Between the trimmed V and J ends, which lost 5 bases and 6 bases, there was a span of 11 bases. The CDR3 sequence: CASSVGLGQPQHF. The CDR3 bases are TGTGCCAGCAGCGTCGGACTCGGTCAGCCCCAGCATTTT. The whole variable domain, remainder taken from reference TRBV7-3 and TRBJ1-5, is GAGVSQTPSNKVTEKGKYVELRCDPISGHTALYWYRQSLGQGPEFLIYFQGTGAADDSGLPNDRFFAVRPEGSVSTLKIQRTERGDSAVYLCASSVGLGQPQHFGDGTRLSIL.

The rearrangement links TRBV11-2 to TRBJ1-2; D may be TRBD1 (6 bases). The germline V gene encodes CDR1 SGHAT and CDR2 FQNNGV. V was trimmed by 5 bases and J by 1 base, leaving 14 bases between them. The CDR3 has 15 amino acids. CDR3 loop: CASSPGHLLNYGYTF. The CDR3 nucleotides read TGTGCCAGCAGCCCGGGACACCTCCTTAACTATGGCTACACCTTC.

CDR3 nucleotide sequence: TGTGCCAGTAGTATAGACATCTCCTACGAGCAGTACTTC. Translated, it gives CASSIDISYEQYF. V usage is TRBV19 and J usage is TRBJ2-7, with D uncertain. The V gene lost 0 bases and the J gene lost 0 bases, with 3 bases spanning the gap. This CDR3 has 13 amino acids. From germline, CDR1 is LNHDA and CDR2 SQIVND (reference sequence).

The CDR3 bases are TGCGCCAGCAGCACCGGACAAGTCTATGGCTACACCTTC. It translates to CASSTGQVYGYTF. The chain carries TRBV5-1 and TRBJ1-2; maybe TRBD1 (5 bases). With 4 bases removed from V and 4 bases from J, the gap between germline ends came to 11 bases. This CDR3 is built from 13 residues. The germline CDR1 and CDR2 sequences are SGHRS and YFSETQ. Together with reference TRBV5-1 and TRBJ1-2, the CDR3 gives the full variable domain: KAGVTQTPRYLIKTRGQQVTLSCSPISGHRSVSWYQQTPGQGLQFLFEYFSETQRNKGNFPGRFSGRQFSNSRSEMNVSTLELGDSALYLCASSTGQVYGYTFGSGTRLTVV.

J is TRBJ2-2 and V is TRBV5-1; 14 nucleotides align to TRBD2. The germline gives CDR1 SGHRS, CDR2 YFSETQ. The CDR3 contains 16 residues. Trimming at V came to 4 bases and at J to 8 bases, leaving 7 bases not matched to a gene. In DNA form, the CDR3 reads TGCGCCAGCAGCGGTGGGACTAGCGGGGGCCAGGGGGAGCTGTTTTTT. Translation gives CASSGGTSGGQGELFF.